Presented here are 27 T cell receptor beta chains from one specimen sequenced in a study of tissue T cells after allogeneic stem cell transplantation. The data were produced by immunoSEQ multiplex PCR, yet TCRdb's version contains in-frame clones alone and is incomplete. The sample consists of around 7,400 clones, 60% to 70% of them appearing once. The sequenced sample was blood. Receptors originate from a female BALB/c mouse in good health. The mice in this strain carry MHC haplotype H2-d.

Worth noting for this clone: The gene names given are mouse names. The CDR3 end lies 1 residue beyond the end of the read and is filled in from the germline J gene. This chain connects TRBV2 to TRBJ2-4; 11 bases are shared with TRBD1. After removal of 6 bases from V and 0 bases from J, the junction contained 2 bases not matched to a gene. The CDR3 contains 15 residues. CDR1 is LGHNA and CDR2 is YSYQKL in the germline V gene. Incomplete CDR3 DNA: TGTGCCAGCAGTCGGGACAGGGGGAGTCAAAACACCTTGTAC. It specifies CASSRDRGSQNTLY. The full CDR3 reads CASSRDRGSQNTLYF. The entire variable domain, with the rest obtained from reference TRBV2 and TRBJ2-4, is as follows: DPKIIQKPKYLVAVTGSEKILICEQYLGHNAMYWYRQSAKKPLEFMFSYSYQKLMDNQTASSRFQPQSSKKNHLDLQITALKPDDSATYFCASSRDRGSQNTLYFGAGTRLSVL.

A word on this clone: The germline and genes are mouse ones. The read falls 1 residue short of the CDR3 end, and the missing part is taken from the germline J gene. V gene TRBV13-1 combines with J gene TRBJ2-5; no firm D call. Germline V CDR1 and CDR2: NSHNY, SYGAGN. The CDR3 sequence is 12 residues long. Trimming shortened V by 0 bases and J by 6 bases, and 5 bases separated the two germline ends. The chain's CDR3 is CASSDAGDTQYF. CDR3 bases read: TGTGCCAGCAGTGATGCGGGGGACACCCAGTAC.

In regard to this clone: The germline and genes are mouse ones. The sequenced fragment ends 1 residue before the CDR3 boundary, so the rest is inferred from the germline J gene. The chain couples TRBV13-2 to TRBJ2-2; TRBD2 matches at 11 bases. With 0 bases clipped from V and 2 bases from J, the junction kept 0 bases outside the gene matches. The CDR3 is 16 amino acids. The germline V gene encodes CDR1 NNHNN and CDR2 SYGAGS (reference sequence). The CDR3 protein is CASGDDWGGNTGQLYF. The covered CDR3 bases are TGTGCCAGCGGTGATGACTGGGGGGGCAACACCGGGCAGCTCTAC.

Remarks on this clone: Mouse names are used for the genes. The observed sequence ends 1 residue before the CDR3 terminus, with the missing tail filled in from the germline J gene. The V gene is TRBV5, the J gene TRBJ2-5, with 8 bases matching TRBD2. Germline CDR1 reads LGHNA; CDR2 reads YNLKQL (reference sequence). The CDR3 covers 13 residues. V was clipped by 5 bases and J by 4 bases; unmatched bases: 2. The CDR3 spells CASSGTGEDTQYF. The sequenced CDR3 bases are TGTGCCAGCAGCGGGACTGGAGAAGACACCCAGTAC.

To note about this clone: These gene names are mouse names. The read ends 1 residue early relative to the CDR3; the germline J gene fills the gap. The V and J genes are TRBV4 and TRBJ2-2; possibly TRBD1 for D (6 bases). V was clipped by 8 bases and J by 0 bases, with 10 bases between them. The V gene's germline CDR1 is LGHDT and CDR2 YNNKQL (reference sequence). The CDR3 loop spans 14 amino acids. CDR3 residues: CASAGHPNTGQLYF. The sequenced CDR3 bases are TGTGCCAGCGCGGGACATCCAAACACCGGGCAGCTCTAC.

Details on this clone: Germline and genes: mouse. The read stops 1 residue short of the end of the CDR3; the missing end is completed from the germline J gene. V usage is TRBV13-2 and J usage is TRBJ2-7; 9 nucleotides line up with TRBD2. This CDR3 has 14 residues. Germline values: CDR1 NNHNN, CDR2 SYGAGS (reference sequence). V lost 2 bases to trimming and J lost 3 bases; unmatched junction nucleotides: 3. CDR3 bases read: TGTGCCAGCGGTGACTGGGGGGGGCGCTATGAACAGTAC. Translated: CASGDWGGRYEQY. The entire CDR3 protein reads CASGDWGGRYEQYF.

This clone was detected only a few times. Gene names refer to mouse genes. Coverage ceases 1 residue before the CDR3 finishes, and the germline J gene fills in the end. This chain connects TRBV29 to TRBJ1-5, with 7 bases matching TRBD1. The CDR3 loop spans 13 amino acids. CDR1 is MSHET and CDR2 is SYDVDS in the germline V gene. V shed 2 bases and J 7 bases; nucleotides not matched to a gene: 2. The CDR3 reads CASSLRDRQAPLF. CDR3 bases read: TGTGCTAGCAGTTTACGGGACAGACAGGCTCCGCTT.

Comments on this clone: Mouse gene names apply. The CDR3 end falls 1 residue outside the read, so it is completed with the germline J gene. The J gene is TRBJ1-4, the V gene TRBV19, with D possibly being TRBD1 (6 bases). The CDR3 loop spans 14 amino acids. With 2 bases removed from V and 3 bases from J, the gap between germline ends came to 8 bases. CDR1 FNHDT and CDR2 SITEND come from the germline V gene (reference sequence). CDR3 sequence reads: CASSITGPNERLFF. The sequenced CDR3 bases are TGTGCCAGCAGTATCACAGGGCCCAACGAAAGATTATTT.

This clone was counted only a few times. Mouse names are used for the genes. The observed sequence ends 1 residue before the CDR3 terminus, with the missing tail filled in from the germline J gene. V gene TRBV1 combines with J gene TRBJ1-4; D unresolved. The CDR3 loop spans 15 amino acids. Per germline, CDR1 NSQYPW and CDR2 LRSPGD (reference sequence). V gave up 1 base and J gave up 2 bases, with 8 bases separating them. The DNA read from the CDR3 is TGCACCTGCAGTGCAGCCGCCAGATCCAACGAAAGATTATTT. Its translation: CTCSAAARSNERLF. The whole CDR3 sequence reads CTCSAAARSNERLFF.

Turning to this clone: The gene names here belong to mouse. The CDR3 region is CAWSQGAGSDYTF. The sequenced CDR3 bases are TGTGCCTGGAGTCAGGGGGCGGGCTCCGACTACACC. This sequence joins TRBV31 and TRBJ1-2, with TRBD1 matching 7 bases. The sequence runs out 1 residue before the end of the CDR3; the remainder is reconstructed from the germline J gene. CDR3 size: 13 residues. With V trimmed by 1 base and J by 4 bases, 3 bases remained unmatched. The germline gives CDR1 GKSSPN, CDR2 SITVG.

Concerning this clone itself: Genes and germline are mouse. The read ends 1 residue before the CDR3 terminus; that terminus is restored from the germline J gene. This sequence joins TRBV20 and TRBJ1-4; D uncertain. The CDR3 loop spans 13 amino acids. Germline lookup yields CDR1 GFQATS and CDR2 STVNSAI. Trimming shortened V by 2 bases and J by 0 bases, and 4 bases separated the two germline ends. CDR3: CGARPLSNERLFF. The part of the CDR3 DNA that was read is TGTGGTGCTAGGCCCCTTTCCAACGAAAGATTATTT.

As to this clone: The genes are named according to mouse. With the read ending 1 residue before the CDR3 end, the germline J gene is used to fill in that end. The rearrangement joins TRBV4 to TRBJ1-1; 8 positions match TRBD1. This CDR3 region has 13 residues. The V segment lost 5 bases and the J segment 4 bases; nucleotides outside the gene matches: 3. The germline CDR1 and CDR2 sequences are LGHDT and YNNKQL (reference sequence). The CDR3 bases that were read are TGTGCCAGCAGCACCACAGGGGGCACAGAAGTCTTC. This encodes CASSTTGGTEVF. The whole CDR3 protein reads CASSTTGGTEVFF.

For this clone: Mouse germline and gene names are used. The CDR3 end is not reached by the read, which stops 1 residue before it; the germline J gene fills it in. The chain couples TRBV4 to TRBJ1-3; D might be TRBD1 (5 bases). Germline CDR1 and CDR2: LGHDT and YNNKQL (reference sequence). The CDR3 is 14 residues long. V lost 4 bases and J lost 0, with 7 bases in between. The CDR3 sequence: CASSLQDSGNTLYF. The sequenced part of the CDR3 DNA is TGTGCCAGCAGCTTACAGGATTCTGGAAATACGCTCTAT.

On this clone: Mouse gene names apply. The DNA read from the CDR3 is TGTGCCAGCAGCTACGGGGGACAGACTGAGCAGTTC. Its translation: CASSYGGQTEQF. The complete CDR3 sequence is CASSYGGQTEQFF. The rearrangement joins TRBV4 to TRBJ2-1; 7 bases are shared with TRBD1. The DNA ends 1 residue before the CDR3 does, and the rest of the CDR3 is filled in from the germline J gene. Germline V lookup: CDR1 LGHDT, CDR2 YNNKQL (reference sequence). V lost 3 bases to trimming and J lost 8 bases; unmatched junction nucleotides: 4. The length of the CDR3 is 13 residues.

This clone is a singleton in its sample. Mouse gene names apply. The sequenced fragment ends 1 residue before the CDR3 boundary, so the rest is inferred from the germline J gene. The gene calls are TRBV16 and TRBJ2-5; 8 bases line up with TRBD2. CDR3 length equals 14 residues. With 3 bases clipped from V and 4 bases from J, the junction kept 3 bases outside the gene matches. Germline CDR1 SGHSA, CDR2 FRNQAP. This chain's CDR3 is CASSFLLGEDTQYF. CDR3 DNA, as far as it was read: TGTGCAAGCAGCTTCCTACTGGGGGAAGACACCCAGTAC.

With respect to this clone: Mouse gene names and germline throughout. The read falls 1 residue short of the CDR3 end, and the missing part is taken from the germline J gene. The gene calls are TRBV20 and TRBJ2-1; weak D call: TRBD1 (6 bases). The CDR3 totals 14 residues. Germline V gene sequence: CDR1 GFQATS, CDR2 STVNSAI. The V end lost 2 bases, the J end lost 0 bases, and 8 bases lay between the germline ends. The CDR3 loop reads CGARTGHNYAEQFF. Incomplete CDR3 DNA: TGTGGTGCTAGGACAGGGCATAACTATGCTGAGCAGTTC.

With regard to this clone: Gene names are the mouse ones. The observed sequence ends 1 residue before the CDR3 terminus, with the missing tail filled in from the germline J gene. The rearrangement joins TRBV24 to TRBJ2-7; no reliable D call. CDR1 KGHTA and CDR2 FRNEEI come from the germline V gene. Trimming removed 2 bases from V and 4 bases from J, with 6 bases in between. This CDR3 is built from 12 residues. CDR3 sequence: CASSLEGYEQYF. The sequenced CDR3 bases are TGTGCCAGCAGTCTGGAGGGATATGAACAGTAC.

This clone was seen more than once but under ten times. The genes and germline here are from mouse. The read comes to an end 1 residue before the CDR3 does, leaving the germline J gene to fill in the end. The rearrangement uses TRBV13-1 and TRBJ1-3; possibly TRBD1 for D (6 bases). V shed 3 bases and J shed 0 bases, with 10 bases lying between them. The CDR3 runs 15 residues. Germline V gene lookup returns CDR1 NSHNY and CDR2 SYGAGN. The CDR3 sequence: CASSGHRDSGNTLYF. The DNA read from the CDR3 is TGTGCCAGCAGTGGTCACAGGGATTCTGGAAATACGCTCTAT.

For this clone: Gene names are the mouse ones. CDR3 amino acids: CASSFVVAENTLYF. The part of the CDR3 DNA that was read is TGTGCCAGCAGTTTCGTAGTAGCAGAAAACACCTTGTAC. The chain combines TRBV14 with TRBJ2-4, with D unclear. Read coverage stops 1 residue before the CDR3 terminus; the germline J gene supplies the remainder. The germline V gene has CDR1 SGHDT and CDR2 FRDEAV. V shed 1 base and J shed 4 bases, with 10 bases lying between them. The CDR3 is 14 residues long.

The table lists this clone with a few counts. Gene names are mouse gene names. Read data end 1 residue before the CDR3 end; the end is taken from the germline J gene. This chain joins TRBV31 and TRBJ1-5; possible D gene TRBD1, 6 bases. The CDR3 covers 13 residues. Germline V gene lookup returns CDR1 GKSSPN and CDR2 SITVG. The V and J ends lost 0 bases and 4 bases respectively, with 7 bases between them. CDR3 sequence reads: CAWSLGTNQAPLF. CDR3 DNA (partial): TGTGCCTGGAGTCTAGGGACAAACCAGGCTCCGCTT.

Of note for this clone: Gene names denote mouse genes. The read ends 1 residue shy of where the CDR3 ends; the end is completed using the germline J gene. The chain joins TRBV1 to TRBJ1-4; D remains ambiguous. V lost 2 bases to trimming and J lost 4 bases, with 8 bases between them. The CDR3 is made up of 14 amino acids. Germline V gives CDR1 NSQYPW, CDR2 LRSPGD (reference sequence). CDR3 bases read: TGCACCTGCAGTGCAAAGCCATACAACGAAAGATTATTT. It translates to CTCSAKPYNERLF. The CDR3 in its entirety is CTCSAKPYNERLFF.

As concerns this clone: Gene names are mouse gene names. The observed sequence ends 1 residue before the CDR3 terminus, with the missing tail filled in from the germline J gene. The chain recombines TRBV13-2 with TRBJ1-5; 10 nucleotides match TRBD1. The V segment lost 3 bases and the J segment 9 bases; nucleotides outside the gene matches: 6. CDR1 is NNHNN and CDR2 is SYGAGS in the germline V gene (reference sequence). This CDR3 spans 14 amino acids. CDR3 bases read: TGTGCCAGCGGTGGGCCGGGACAGGGGCGGGCTCCGCTT. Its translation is CASGGPGQGRAPL. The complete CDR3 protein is CASGGPGQGRAPLF.

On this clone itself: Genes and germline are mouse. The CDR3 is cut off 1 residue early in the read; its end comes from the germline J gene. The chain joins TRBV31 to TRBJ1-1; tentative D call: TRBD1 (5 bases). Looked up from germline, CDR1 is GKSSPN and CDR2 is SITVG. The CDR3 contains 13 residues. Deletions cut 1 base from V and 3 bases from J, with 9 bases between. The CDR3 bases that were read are TGTGCCTGGAGTCAGGGACGGGACACAGAAGTCTTC. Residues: CAWSQGRDTEVF. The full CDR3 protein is CAWSQGRDTEVFF.

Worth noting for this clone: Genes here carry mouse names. Partial CDR3 DNA: TGTGCTAGCAGTTTGTGGGTTAACTATGCTGAGCAGTTC. It specifies CASSLWVNYAEQF. From start to end, the CDR3 is CASSLWVNYAEQFF. The rearrangement links TRBV29 to TRBJ2-1, with D uncertain. The read finishes 1 residue shy of the CDR3 end, and the germline J gene is used to complete it. V lost 3 bases, J lost 0 bases, and 6 bases lay in between. The CDR3 length is 14 residues. The germline gives CDR1 MSHET, CDR2 SYDVDS.

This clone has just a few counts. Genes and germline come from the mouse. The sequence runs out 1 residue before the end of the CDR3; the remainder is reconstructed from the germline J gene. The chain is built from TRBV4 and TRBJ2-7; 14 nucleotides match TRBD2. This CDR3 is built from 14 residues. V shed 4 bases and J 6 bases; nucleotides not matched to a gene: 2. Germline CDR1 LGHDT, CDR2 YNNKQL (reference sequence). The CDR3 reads CASSWDWGGAEQYF. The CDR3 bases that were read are TGTGCCAGCAGCTGGGACTGGGGGGGCGCTGAACAGTAC.

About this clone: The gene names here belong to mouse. The DNA read from the CDR3 is TGTGCCAGCAGTGTTGGGGGGGTCTTTGCAGAAACGCTGTAT. Translating gives CASSVGGVFAETLY. The full CDR3 sequence reads CASSVGGVFAETLYF. The V and J genes are TRBV13-3 and TRBJ2-3; 8 bases are shared with TRBD2. From the germline J gene comes the end of the CDR3, since the read stops 1 residue before it. The length of the CDR3 is 15 residues. After removal of 3 bases from V and 2 bases from J, the junction contained 5 bases not matched to a gene. Germline V CDR1 and CDR2: NNHDY, SYVADS.

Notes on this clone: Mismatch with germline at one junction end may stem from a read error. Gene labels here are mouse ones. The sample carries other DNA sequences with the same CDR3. The DNA read from the CDR3 is TGTGCCAGCAGCACGCTGGGGGGACAAAATACCTTGTAC. Translated, it gives CASSTLGGQNTLY. The whole CDR3 protein is CASSTLGGQNTLYF. The V gene is TRBV19, the J gene TRBJ2-4, with 8 bases fitting TRBD2. The CDR3 goes on 1 residue after the read ends, and that part is filled in from the germline J gene. Looked up from germline, CDR1 is FNHDT and CDR2 is SITEND (reference sequence). This CDR3 is 14 amino acids long.